This T cell receptor beta chain was found in a study of a mutant IDH1 vaccine in newly diagnosed glioma. Study-wide points: With respect to changes in top peripheral T cell clonotypes, pseudoprogression seemed unrelated.

The time point denotes: baseline, week 1 (first vaccination visit). Regarding treatment: pre-vaccination baseline after standard-of-care therapy. This CDR3 contains 15 residues. Germline CDR1 SGDLS, CDR2 YYNGEE. V was cut by 0 bases and J by 3 bases, with 13 bases left in between. A remark on this clone: The antigen remains undetermined.

Assay used: immunoSEQ multiplex PCR; TCRdb lists only in-frame clones, some missing. The repertoire consists of about 66,000 clones, with 70% to 90% occurring once and the leading ten covering over 2.5%. This clonotype originated in a man aged 25 to 40 with glioma. J is TRBJ2-7 and V is TRBV9, with D uncertain. The sample in question was PBMCs, obtained from a glioma patient treated with radiotherapy, temozolomide or both. CDR3 sequence reads: CASSVGVGPYYEQYF. CDR3 nucleotides: TGTGCCAGCAGCGTAGGGGTAGGACCCTACTACGAGCAGTACTTC. The whole variable domain, filled in from reference TRBV9 and TRBJ2-7, reads DSGVTQTPKHLITATGQRVTLRCSPRSGDLSVYWYQQSLDQGLQFLIQYYNGEERAKGNILERFSAQQFPDLHSELNLSSLELGDSALYFCASSVGVGPYYEQYFGPGTRLTVT.